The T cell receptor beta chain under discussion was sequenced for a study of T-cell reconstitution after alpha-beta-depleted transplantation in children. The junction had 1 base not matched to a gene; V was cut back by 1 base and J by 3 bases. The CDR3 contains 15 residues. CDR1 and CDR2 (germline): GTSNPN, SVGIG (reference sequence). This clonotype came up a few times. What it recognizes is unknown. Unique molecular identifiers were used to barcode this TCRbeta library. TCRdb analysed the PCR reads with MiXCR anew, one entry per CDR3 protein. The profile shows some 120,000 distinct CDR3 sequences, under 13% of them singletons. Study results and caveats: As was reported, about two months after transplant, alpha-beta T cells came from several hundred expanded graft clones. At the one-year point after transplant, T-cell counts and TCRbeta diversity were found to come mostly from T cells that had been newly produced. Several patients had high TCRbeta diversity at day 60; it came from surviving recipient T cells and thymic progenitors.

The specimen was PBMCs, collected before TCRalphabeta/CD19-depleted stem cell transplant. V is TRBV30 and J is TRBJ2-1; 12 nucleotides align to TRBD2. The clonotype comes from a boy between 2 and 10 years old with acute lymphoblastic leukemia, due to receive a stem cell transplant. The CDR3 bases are TGTGCCTGGAGTGGGACTAGCGGGATCTACAATGAGCAGTTCTTC. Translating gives CAWSGTSGIYNEQFF.